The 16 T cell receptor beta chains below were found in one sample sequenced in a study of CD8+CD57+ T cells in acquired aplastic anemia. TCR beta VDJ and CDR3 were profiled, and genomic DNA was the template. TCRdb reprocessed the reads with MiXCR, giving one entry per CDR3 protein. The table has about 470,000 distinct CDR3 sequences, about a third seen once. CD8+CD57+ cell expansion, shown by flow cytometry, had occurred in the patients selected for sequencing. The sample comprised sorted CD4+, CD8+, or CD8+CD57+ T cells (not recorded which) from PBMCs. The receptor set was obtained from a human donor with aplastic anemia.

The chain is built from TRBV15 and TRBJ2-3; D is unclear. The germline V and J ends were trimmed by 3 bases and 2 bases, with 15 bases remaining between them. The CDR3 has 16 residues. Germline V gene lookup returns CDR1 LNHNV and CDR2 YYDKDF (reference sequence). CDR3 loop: CATSSEVTTATDTQYF. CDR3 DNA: TGTGCCACCAGCAGTGAGGTGACCACTGCCACAGATACGCAGTATTTT.

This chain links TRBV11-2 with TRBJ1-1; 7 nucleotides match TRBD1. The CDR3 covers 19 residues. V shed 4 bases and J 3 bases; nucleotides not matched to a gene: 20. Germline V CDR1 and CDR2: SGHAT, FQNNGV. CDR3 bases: TGTGCCAGCAGCTCGAAACCGGGACAGCTCCCGATGGCCGACACTGAAGCTTTCTTT. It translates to CASSSKPGQLPMADTEAFF.

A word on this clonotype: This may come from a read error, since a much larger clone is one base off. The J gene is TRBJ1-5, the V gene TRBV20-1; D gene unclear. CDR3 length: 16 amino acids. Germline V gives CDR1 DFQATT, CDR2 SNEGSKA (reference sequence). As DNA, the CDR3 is TGCAGTGCTAGAGATAGTCCGGGAGGTAGCAATCAGCCCCGGCATTTT. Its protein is CSARDSPGGSNQPRHF.

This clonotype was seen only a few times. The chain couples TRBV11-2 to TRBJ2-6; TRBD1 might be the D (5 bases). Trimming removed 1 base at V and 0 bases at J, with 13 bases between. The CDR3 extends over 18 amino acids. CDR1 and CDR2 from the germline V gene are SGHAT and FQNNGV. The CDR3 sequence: CASSLVQGRSSGANVLTF. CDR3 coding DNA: TGTGCCAGCAGCTTAGTTCAGGGCAGGTCCTCTGGGGCCAACGTCCTGACTTTC.

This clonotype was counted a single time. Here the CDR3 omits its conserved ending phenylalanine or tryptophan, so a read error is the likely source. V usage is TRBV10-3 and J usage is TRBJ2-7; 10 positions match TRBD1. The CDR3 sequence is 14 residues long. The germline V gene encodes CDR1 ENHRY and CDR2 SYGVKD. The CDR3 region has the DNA TGTGCTATCAGGGGGGACAGGGGTCCTGACGAGCAGTACCTC. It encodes CAIRGDRGPDEQYL.

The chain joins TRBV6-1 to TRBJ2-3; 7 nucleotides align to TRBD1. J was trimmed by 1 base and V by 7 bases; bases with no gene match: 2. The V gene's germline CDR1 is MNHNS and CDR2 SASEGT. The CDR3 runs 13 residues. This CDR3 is CASKGQGTDTQYF. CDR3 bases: TGTGCCAGCAAAGGACAGGGCACAGATACGCAGTATTTT.

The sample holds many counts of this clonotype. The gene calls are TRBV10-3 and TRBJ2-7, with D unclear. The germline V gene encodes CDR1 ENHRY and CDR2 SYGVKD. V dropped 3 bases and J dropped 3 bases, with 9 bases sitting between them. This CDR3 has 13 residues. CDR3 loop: CAISDALHYEQYF. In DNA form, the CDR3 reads TGTGCCATCAGTGATGCACTCCACTACGAGCAGTACTTC.

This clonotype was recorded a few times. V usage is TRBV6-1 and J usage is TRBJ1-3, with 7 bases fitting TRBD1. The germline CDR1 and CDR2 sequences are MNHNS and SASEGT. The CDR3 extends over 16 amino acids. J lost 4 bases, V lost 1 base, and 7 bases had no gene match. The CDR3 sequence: CASSEEQGIRGNTIYF. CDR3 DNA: TGTGCCAGCAGTGAAGAACAGGGGATAAGGGGAAACACCATATATTTT.

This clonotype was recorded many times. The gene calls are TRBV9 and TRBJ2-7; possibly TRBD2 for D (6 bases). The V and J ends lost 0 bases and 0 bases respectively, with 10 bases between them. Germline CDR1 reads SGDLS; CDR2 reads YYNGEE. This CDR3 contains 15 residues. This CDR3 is CASSVGGDGSYEQYF. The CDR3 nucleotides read TGTGCCAGCAGCGTAGGCGGGGACGGCTCCTACGAGCAGTACTTC.

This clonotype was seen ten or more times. CDR3 amino acids: CASSSSGGNTEAFF. The CDR3 DNA reads TGTGCCAGCAGCTCCTCGGGGGGGAACACTGAAGCTTTCTTT. This chain joins TRBV7-2 and TRBJ1-1; possibly TRBD1 for D (5 bases). CDR1 and CDR2 from the germline V gene are SGHTA and FQGNSA. Between the trimmed V and J ends, which lost 4 bases and 1 base, there was a span of 10 bases. This CDR3 has 14 residues.

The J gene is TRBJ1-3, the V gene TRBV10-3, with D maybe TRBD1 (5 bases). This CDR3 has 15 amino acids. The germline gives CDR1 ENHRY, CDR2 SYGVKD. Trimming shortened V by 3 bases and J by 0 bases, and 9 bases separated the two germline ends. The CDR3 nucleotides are TGTGCCATCAGTGATCGGGGCGACTCTGGAAACACCATATATTTT. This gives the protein CAISDRGDSGNTIYF.

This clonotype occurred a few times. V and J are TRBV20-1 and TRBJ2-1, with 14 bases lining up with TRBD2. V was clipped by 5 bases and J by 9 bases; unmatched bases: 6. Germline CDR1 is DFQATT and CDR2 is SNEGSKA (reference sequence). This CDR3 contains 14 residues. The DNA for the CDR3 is TGCAGTGCTGGGGGACTAGCGGGAGACGGTGAGCAGTTCTTC. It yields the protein CSAGGLAGDGEQFF.

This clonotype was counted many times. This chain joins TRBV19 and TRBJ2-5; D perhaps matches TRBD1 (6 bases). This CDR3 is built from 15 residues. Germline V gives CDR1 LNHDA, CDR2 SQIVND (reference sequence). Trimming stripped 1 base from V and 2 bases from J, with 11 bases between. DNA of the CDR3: TGTGCCAGTAGTATAGGCCGGGGACAACAAGAGACCCAGTACTTC. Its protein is CASSIGRGQQETQYF.

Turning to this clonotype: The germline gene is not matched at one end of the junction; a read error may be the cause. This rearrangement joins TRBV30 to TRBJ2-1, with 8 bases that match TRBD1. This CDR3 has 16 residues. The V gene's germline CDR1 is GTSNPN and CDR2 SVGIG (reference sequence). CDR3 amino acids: CAWSVRTGFSYNEQLF. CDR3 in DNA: TGTGCCTGGAGTGTACGGACAGGGTTCTCCTACAATGAGCAGCTCTTC.

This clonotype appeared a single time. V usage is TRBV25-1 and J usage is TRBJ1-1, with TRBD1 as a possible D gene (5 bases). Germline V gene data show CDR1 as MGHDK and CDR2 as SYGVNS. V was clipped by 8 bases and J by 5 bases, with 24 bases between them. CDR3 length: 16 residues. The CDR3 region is CASSPHEGHVLTEAFF. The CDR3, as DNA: TGTGCCAGCTCACCACACGAGGGGCATGTTTTGACTGAAGCTTTCTTT.

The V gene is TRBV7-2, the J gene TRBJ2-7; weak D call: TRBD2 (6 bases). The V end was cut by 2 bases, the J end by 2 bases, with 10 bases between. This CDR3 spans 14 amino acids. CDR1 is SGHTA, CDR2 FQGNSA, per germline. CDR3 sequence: CASSLYGSPYEQYF. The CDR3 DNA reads TGTGCCAGCAGCTTATACGGGAGCCCCTACGAGCAGTACTTC. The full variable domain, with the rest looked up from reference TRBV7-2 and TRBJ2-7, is GAGVSQSPSNKVTEKGKDVELRCDPISGHTALYWYRQSLGQGLEFLIYFQGNSAPDKSGLPSDRFSAERTGGSVSTLTIQRTQQEDSAVYLCASSLYGSPYEQYFGPGTRLTVT.